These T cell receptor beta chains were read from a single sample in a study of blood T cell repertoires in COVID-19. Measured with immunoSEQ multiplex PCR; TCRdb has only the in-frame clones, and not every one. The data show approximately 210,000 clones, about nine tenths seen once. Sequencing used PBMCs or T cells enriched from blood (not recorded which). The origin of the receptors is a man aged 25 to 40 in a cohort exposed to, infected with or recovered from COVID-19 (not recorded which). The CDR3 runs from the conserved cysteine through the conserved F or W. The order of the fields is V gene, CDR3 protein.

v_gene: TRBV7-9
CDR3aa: CASSQTRDRGSLNYGYTF

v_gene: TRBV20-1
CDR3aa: CSASEDSTVLALYF

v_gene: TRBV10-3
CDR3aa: CATNAPGQGFSLFF

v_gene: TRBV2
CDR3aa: CASREGTDYNEKLFF

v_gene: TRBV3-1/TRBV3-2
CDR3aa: CASSQEGQGFDEQYF

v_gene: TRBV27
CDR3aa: CASSSGTGGLHYEQYF

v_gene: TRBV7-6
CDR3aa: CATTPLVAASGTQYF

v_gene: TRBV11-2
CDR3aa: CASSLAREVAVNTGELFF

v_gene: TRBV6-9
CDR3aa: CASSYGVGGRRNSPLHF

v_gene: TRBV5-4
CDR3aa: CASSFVGSGNTIYF

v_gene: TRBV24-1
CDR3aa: CATSDLLAGSYEQYF

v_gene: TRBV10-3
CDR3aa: CAISEPFSSGRFSYEQYF

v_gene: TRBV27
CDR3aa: CASSFRGQKYEQYF

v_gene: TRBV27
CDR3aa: CASSFRGAKTEAFF

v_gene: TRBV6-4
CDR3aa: CASSDGGVNSNQPQHF

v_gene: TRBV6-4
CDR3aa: CASSPQAGDSPLEQYF

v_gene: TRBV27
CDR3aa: CASSPGTSSLGGEQYF

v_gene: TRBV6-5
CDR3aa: CASTSQGAHEQFF

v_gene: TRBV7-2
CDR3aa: CASRLDRGKTYEQYF

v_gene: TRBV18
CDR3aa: CASSPGLAGVVTGELFF

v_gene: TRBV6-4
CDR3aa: CASSPGDRVNTEAFF

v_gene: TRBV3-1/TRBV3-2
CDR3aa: CASSQLTSWSSYNEQFF

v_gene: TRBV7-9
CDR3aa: CASSAGGTGDTEAFF

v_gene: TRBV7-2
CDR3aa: CASSSQAGISTDTQYF

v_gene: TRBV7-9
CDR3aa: CASSPRLHREKLFF

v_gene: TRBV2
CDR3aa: CATGDWGTIYF

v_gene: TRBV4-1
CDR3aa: CASSQTGSPYEQYF

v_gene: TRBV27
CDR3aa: CASRRGGSLNEQFF

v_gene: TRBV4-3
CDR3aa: CASSQGRIVYEQYF

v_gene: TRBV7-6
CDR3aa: CASSLARGVNYGYTF

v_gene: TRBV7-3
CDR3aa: CASSFGTGGTDTQYF

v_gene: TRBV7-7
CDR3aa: CASSPSGTSTDTQYF

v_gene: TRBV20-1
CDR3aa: CTPLPGDGQFF

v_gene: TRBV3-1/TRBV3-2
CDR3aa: CASSIPAGPANTGELFF

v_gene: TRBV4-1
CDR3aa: CASSQETSGREEETQYF

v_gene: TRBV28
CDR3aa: CASRFDQTLDTQYF

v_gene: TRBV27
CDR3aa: CASKELAVYNEQFF

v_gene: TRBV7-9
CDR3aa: CASTDQIISYEQYF

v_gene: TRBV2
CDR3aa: CARAGLGETQYF

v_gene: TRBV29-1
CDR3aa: CSVTGTVGVGEKLFF

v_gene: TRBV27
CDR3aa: CASSLGSLAGYNEQFF

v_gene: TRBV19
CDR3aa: CASRQGGQYNSPLHF

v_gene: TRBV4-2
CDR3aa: CASSQVQSGEAGELFF

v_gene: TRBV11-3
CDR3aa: CASSSLTRANEQFF

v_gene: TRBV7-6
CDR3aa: CASSGGLAGVSYEQYF

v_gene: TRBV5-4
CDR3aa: CASSLGVAGRWTEAFF

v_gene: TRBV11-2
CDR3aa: CASSRGTGGMETQYF

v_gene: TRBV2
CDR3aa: CASSEERASGRSYEQYF